This T cell receptor (beta chain) was recorded in a study of blood T cell repertoires in COVID-19 (dated by TCRdb to about 2020). As for the study more broadly: Samples from collaborators originated in the United States, Italy and Spain and spanned both the acute and convalescent phases of COVID-19. A freely available public database, intended as a resource for researchers studying the immune response to SARS-CoV-2, is where the repertoires were released. The material from the prospective study consisted of cDNA or gDNA derived from T cells, B-cell-depleted T cells, or PBMCs. The samples were drawn from two sources: the first 160 participants of the ongoing ImmuneRACE study, and approximately 1,300 subjects contributed by 6 global collaborators. Subjects who had been exposed to COVID-19, were actively infected with it, or had recovered from it provided the deeply sampled blood TCRbeta repertoires that made up the dataset. The sample metadata nearly always contained a de-identified subject ID, COVID-19 status, age in years and sex. HLA class I and class II types, where available, came from metadata supplied by the sample provider rather than from assay-based typing. Overall study results and their limits: The quantity of clinical and demographic metadata differed by source and by participant and was supplied without curation.

Each collaborating institution followed its own protocols to collect whole blood in K2EDTA tubes. Collaborator samples were shipped for TCRbeta analysis as frozen whole blood, isolated PBMCs, or DNA extracted from either sample type. CDR1 and CDR2, per the germline V gene (reference sequence), are LGHDT and YNNKEL. Relative to germline, V is 1 base shorter and J is 6 bases shorter, with 10 bases between their ends. Including cysteine and phenylalanine, the CDR3 has 13 amino acids. Just the 39-base CDR3 DNA is kept, in frame starting at base 1. The immunoSEQ Assay, a bias-controlled multiplex PCR, was used to amplify TCRbeta CDR3 regions from genomic DNA. The original pipeline was this. The number of nucleated cells in each sample was estimated by amplification of reference gene primers within the assay. To quantify the absolute abundance of each unique TCRbeta CDR3 rearrangement, sequence reads were collapsed and filtered. For each sample, productive Simpson clonality was calculated by taking the square root of Simpson's diversity index across productive rearrangements. TCRdb took over this immuneACCESS table, retaining in-frame rearrangements with V and J assigned. Such tables are incomplete; in checked studies, under half of the missing clones stem from an unresolved V gene, and the remainder is unexplained. The V and J calls and clone size come from that table; D and trimming were worked out from the DNA. The table for this sample lists 25,000 or so clones; 88% of them were counted only once. The ten top clones hold less than 9.5% of the sample.

This clone was counted a single time. Its recognized antigen is unknown. There are no base qualities to consult, and no much larger clone falls within one base. This clonotype was obtained from a woman aged 50 to 60 with active COVID-19. The chain is encoded by TRBV3-1 (or the pseudogene TRBV3-2) joined to TRBJ2-7, with a weak D call of TRBD2 (6 bases match). The sample was peripheral blood. The CDR3 region has the sequence CASSQGLVFEQYF. DNA sequence: TGTGCCAGCAGCCAAGGACTAGTATTCGAGCAGTACTTC.